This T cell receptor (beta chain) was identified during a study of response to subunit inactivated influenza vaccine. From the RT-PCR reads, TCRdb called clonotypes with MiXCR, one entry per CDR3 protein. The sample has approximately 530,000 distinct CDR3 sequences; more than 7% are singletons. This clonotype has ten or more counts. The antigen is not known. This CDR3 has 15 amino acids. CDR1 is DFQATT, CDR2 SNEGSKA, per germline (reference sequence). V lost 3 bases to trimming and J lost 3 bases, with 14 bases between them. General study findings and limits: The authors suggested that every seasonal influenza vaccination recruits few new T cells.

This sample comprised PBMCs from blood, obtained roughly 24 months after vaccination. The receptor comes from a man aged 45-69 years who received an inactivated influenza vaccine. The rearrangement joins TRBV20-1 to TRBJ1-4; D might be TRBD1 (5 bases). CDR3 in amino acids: CSASLWGEANEKLFF. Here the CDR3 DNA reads TGCAGTGCTAGCCTTTGGGGGGAAGCTAATGAAAAACTGTTTTTT.